Described below is a single T cell receptor (beta chain) sequence and its context. Its matching antigen is unknown. The data stem from a study of Graves' ophthalmopathy and Graves' hyperthyroidism. General study results and limits: Also, most clonotypes expanded in the thyroid above 0.001 frequency appeared in blood.

No donor had other autoimmune disease, uncontrolled infection, pregnancy or lactation. Symptoms, serum thyroxine and TRAb, thyroid ultrasound, and orbital computed tomography formed the diagnostic basis. PBMCs were isolated by Ficoll-Paque density gradient centrifugation, using over 9.5 ml of fresh peripheral blood as the starting material. Scientists amplified the TCR beta CDR3 regions from RNA transcripts. HTBI primers were used in a first-round RT-PCR, which preceded a second-round multiplex PCR. TCRdb reprocessed the multiplex PCR reads via MiXCR and lists one record per CDR3 protein. This sample has some 400,000 distinct CDR3 sequences, with 15% to 20% found just once. The sequence was collected from a woman younger than 35 with Graves' ophthalmopathy. Sequencing was carried out using peripheral blood.

DNA for the CDR3: TGCGCCAGCAGCTTAGACGTTTCTGGGGCCAACGTCCTGACTTTC. This codes for CASSLDVSGANVLTF. The V call is TRBV5-1, the J call TRBJ2-6; no definite D call. V was cut by 2 bases and J by 1 base, with 7 bases left in between. The CDR3 loop spans 15 amino acids. Germline V gene lookup returns CDR1 SGHRS and CDR2 YFSETQ.